This TCR beta chain was retrieved from a study of OX40 agonist ivuxolimab in advanced cancers. About this clone: The antigen is undetermined.

Study-wide results and limits: Both blood CD4+ and CD8+ T cells showed clonal growth by week 6 at 0.1 to 3.0 mg/kg.

CDR1 and CDR2 (germline): SGHDT, YYEEEE. The length of the CDR3 is 14 residues. Trimming cost V 4 bases and J 0 bases, with 8 bases left between them. The method was immunoSEQ multiplex PCR; TCRdb's version includes in-frame clones alone and lacks a portion of them. This sample has 60,000 to 75,000 clones, with approximately 94% found just once. The genes are TRBV5-6 and TRBJ2-1, with a weak D call TRBD2 (6 bases). Material: CD4+ or CD8+ T cells sorted from blood, obtained in a trial of the OX40 agonist ivuxolimab. The sequence was collected from an adult with an advanced solid tumor such as melanoma, head and neck, liver or kidney cancer. The CDR3 DNA is TGTGCCAGCAGCCGGGGGTTCTCCTACAATGAGCAGTTCTTC. Its protein product is CASSRGFSYNEQFF.